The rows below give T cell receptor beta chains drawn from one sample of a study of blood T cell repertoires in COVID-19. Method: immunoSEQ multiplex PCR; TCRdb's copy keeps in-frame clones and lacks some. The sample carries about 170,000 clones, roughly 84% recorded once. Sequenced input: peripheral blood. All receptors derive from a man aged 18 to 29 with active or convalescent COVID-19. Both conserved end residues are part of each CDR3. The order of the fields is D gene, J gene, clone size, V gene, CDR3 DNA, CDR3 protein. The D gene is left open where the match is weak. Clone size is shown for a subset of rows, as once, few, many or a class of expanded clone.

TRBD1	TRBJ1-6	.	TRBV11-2	TGTGCCAGCAGCTTAGCCGGAACAGGGGCTTATTCACCCCTCCACTTT	CASSLAGTGAYSPLHF
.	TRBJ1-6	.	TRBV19	TGTGCCAGTAGTATCAGCTCCTATAATTCACCCCTCCACTTT	CASSISSYNSPLHF
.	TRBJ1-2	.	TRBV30	TGTGCCTGGAGTGTACTGGGCAGGAACTATGGCTACACCTTC	CAWSVLGRNYGYTF
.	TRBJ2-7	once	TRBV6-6	TGTGCCAGCAGGCGAGACCAGGGGCTGGGCGAGCAGTACTTC	CASRRDQGLGEQYF
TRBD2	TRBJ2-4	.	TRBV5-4	TGTGCCAGCGCGAGGGAGGGGCCGGGGAAAAACATTCAGTACTTC	CASAREGPGKNIQYF
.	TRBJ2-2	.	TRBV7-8	TGTGCCAGCAGCTTAGAGCGGCTGAACACCGGGGAGCTGTTTTTT	CASSLERLNTGELFF
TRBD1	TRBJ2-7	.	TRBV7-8	TGTGCCAGCAGCTGGGACAGGGCTTACGAGCAGTACTTC	CASSWDRAYEQYF
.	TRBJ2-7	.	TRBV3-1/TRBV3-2	TGTGCCAGCAGCCAAGAACGGTATCGAAGTTCCCTTACCCGACTCTACGAGCAGTACTTC	CASSQERYRSSLTRLYEQYF
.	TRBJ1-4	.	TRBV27	TGTGCCAGCAGTGGGGAGTTCCGCCCGGGTGAAAAACTGTTTTTT	CASSGEFRPGEKLFF
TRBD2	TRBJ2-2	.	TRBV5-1	TGCGCCAGCATACCCAGCGGGGGGGAGAACACCGGGGAGCTGTTTTTT	CASIPSGGENTGELFF
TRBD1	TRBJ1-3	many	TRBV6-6	TGTGCCAGCAGTTCCCCTGTGGGACAGACTATGGACATATATTTT	CASSSPVGQTMDIYF
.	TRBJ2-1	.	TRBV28	TGTGCCAGCACCGCCTGGGACTGGAAAGAGCAGTTCTTC	CASTAWDWKEQFF
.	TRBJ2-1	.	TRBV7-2	TGTGCCAGCAGCCCCGGAGAGGGGGAGGGGCTCTACAATGAGCAGTTCTTC	CASSPGEGEGLYNEQFF
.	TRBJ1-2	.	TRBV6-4	TGTGCCAGCAGTGACAGGGGAATCGGTATCTACACCTTC	CASSDRGIGIYTF
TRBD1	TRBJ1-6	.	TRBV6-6	TGTGCCAGCAGTTACTCCGGGACAGTTAATTCACCCCTCCACTTT	CASSYSGTVNSPLHF
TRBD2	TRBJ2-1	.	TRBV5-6	TGTGCCAGCAGCTTACGGGCGGGAGCCTCCTACAATGAGCAGTTCTTC	CASSLRAGASYNEQFF
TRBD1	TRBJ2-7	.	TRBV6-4	TGTGCCAGCAGTGACCCCGACTCGGGCAGGGGGCAGCTCGAGCAGTACTTC	CASSDPDSGRGQLEQYF
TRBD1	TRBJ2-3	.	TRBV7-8	TGTGCCAGCAGCCCACTGACAGGGCTCACAGATACGCAGTATTTT	CASSPLTGLTDTQYF
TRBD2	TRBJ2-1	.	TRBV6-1	TGTGCCAGCAGTGAAGGATTAGCGGGAGCTGAGTTAACATATGAGCAGTTCTTC	CASSEGLAGAELTYEQFF
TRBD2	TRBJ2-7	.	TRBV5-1	TGCGCCAGCAGCTTGGGCCAACTAGCGGGGGGCTACGAGCAGTACTTC	CASSLGQLAGGYEQYF
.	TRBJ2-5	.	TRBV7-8	TGTGCCACCGGACTACCAAGGGAGAGGGAGATGGGGACCCAGTACTTC	CATGLPREREMGTQYF
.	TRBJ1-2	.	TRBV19	TGTGCCACCGCCAAGGGGCTTTCTGACCTAGATTATGGCTACACCTTC	CATAKGLSDLDYGYTF
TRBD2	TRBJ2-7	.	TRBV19	TGTGCCAGTAGTACCCTAGCGGGAGGGCCGTTAGACGAGCAGTACTTC	CASSTLAGGPLDEQYF
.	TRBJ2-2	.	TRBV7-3	TGTGCCAGCACCGATCAGGCGACCGGGGAGCTGTTTTTT	CASTDQATGELFF
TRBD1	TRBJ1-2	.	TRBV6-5	TGTGCCAGCACCGAAAGGACAGGCTATGGCTACACCTTC	CASTERTGYGYTF
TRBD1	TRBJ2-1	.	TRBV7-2	TGTGCCAGCAGCTTATACACGGGACAGCCATACAATGAGCAGTTCTTC	CASSLYTGQPYNEQFF
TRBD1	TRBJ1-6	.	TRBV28	TGTGCCAGCAGGAACAGGGGAAATAATTCACCCCTCCACTTT	CASRNRGNNSPLHF
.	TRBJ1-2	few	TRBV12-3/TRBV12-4	TGTGCCAGCAGTCCGGGGGGTGGCTATGGCTACACCTTC	CASSPGGGYGYTF
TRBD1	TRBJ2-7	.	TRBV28	TGTGCCAGCATCCTCGACAGGGTAGAATCCGAGCAGTACTTC	CASILDRVESEQYF
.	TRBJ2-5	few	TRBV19	TGTGCCAGTAGTAAAAACAGCCGGGAGACCCAGTACTTC	CASSKNSRETQYF
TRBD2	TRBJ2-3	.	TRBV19	TGTGCCAGTAGATCTCCTCTAGCGGGAGACACAGATACGCAGTATTTT	CASRSPLAGDTDTQYF
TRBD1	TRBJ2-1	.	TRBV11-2	TGTGCCAGCAGCCGACGTCATCCGGGACAGGGGCCACCTGGGGATGAGCAGTTCTTC	CASSRRHPGQGPPGDEQFF
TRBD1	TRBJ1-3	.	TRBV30	TGTGCCTGGAGCGGGACAGTGCGAAACACCATATATTTT	CAWSGTVRNTIYF
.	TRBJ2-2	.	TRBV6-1	TGTGCCAGCAGTGAATGGGGGGACAGCAACACCGGGGAGCTGTTTTTT	CASSEWGDSNTGELFF
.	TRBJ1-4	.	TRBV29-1	TGCAGCGTCCCTGGGACATCAACAAACGAAAAACTGTTTTTT	CSVPGTSTNEKLFF